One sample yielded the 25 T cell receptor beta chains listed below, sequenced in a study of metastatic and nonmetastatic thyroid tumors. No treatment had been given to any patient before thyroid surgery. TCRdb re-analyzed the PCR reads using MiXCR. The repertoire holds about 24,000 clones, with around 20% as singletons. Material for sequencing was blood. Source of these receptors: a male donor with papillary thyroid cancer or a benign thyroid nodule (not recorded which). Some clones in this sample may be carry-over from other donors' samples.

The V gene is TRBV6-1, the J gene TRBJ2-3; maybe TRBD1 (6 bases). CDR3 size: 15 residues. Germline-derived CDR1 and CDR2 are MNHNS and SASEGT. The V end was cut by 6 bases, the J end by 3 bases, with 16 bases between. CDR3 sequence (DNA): TGTGCCAGCAGCGCAGGGGTTTCCGATACAGATACGCAGTATTTT. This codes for CASSAGVSDTDTQYF.

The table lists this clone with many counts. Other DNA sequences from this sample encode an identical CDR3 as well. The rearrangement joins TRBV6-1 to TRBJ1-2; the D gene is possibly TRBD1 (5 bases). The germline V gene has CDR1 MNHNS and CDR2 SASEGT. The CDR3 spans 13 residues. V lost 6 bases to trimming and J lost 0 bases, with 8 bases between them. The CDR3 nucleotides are TGTGCCAGCAGCCCGGGGCCTAACTATGGCTACACCTTC. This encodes CASSPGPNYGYTF.

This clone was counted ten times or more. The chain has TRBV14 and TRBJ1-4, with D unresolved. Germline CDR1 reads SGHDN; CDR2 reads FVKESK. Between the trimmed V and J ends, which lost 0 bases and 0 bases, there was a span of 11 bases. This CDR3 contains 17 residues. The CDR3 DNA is TGTGCCAGCAGCCAAGATGTAGCCTACGCAACTAATGAAAAACTGTTTTTT. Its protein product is CASSQDVAYATNEKLFF.

The CDR3, as DNA: TGTGCCAGCAACGGCGGGAGCCACGAGCAGTACTTC. This sequence encodes CASNGGSHEQYF. This rearrangement joins TRBV11-2 to TRBJ2-7; 7 positions agree with TRBD2. The CDR3 sequence is 12 residues long. Germline-derived CDR1 and CDR2 are SGHAT and FQNNGV. V lost 7 bases and J lost 5; bases outside the gene matches: 5.

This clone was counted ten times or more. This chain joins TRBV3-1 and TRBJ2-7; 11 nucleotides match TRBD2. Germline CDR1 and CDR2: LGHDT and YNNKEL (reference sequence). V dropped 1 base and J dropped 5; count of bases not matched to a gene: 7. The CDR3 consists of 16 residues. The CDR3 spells CASSQVSSGRTHEQYF. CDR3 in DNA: TGTGCCAGCAGCCAAGTGTCTAGCGGGAGGACCCACGAGCAGTACTTC.

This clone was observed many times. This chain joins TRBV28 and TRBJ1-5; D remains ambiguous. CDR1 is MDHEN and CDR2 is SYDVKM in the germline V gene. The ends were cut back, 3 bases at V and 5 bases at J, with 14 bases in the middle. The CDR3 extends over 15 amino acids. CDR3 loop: CASSFGFGAYQPQHF. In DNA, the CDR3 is TGTGCCAGCAGTTTCGGATTCGGTGCCTATCAGCCCCAGCATTTT.

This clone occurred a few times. DNA of the CDR3: TGTGCCAGCATCCTCTTGCGGTACGAGCAGTACTTC. It specifies CASILLRYEQYF. The chain combines TRBV6-1 with TRBJ2-7, with D unclear. The CDR3 is 12 amino acids. Trimming took 7 bases from V and 4 from J, leaving 11 bases between them. Germline lookup yields CDR1 MNHNS and CDR2 SASEGT.

CDR3 sequence reads: CASSLAAGEYTEAFF. The CDR3 region has the DNA TGCGCCAGCAGCTTGGCGGCGGGGGAGTACACTGAAGCTTTCTTT. V and J are TRBV5-1 and TRBJ1-1; TRBD1 is a possible D gene (5 bases). This CDR3 contains 15 residues. Germline V gives CDR1 SGHRS, CDR2 YFSETQ. V was pared by 0 bases and J by 3 bases, with 12 bases between.

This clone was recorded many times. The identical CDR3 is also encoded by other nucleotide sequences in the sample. DNA for the CDR3: TGTGCCAGCATTGACAGGAACTCACTGAACACTGAAGCTTTCTTT. The encoded protein is CASIDRNSLNTEAFF. This chain uses TRBV12-3 or TRBV12-4 with TRBJ1-1, with D maybe TRBD1 (6 bases). This CDR3 has 15 residues. V dropped 7 bases and J dropped 0 bases, with 15 bases sitting between them.

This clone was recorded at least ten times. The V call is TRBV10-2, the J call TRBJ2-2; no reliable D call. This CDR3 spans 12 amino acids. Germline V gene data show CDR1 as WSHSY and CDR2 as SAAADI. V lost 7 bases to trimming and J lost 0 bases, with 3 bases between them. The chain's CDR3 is CASTPNTGELFF. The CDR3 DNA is TGCGCCAGCACCCCGAACACCGGGGAGCTGTTTTTT.

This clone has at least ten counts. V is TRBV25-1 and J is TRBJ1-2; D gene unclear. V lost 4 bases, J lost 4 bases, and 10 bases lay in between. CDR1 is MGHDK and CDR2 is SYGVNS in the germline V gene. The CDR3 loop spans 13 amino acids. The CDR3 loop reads CASSALDVYGYTF. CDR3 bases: TGTGCCAGCAGTGCCCTAGATGTCTATGGCTACACCTTC.

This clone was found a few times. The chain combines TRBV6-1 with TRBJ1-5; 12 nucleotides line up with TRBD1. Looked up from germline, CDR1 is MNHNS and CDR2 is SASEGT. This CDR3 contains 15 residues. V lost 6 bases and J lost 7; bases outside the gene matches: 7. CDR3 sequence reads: CASSFGTGGDQPQHF. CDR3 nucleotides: TGTGCCAGCAGCTTCGGGACAGGGGGCGACCAGCCCCAGCATTTT.

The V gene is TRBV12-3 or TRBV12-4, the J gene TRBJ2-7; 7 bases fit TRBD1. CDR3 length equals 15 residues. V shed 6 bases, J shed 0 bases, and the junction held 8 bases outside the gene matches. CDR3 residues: CASSTNRQGSYEQYF. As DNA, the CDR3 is TGTGCCAGCAGCACTAACCGACAGGGCTCCTACGAGCAGTACTTC.

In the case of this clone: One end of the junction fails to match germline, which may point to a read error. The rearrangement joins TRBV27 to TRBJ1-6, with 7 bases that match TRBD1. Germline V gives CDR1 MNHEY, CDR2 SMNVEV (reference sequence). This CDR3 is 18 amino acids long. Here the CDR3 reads CASSLYSQTGLYSSPLNF. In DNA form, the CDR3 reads TGTGCCAGCAGTTTATACAGTCAGACAGGGCTCTATAGTTCACCCCTCAACTTT.

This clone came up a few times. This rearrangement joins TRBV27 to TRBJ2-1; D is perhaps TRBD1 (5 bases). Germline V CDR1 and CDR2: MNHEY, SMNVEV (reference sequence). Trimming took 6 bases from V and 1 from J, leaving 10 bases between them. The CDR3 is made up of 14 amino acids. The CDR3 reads CASSQGYSYNEQFF. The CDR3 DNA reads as TGTGCCAGCAGCCAGGGTTATTCCTACAATGAGCAGTTCTTC.

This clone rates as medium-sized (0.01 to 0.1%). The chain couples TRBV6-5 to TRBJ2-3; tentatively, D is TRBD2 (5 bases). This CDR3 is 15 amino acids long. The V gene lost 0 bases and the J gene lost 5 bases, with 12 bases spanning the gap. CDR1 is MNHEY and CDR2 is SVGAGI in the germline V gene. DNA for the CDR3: TGTGCCAGCAGTTACTCGATACCGGGAAGAGATACGCAGTATTTT. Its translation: CASSYSIPGRDTQYF.

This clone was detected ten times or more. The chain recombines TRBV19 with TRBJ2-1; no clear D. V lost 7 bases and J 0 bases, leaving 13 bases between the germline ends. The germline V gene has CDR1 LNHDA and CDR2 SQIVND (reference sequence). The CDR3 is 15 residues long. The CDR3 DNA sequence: TGTGCCAGTAACCCGGCGAGAAGCTCCTACAATGAGCAGTTCTTC. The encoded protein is CASNPARSSYNEQFF.

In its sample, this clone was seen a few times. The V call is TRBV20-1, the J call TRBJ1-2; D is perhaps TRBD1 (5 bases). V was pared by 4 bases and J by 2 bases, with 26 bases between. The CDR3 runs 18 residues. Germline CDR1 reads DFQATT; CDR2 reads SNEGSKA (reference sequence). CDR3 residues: CSATKIYRPRVRNYGYTF. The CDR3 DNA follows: TGCAGTGCTACCAAGATATATCGCCCCAGGGTCCGCAACTATGGCTACACCTTC.

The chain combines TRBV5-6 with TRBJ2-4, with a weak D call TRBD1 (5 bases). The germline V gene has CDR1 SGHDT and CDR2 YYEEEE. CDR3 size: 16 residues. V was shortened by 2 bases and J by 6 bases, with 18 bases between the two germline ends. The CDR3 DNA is TGTGCCAGCAGCTTACAGGTAGTTCAATATAGAAACATTCAGTACTTC. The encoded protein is CASSLQVVQYRNIQYF.

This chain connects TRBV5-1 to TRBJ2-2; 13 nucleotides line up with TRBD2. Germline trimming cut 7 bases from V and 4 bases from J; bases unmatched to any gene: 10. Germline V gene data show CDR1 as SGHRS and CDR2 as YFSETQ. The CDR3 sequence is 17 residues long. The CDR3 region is CASGTGLAGVSTGELFF. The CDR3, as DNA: TGCGCCAGCGGGACAGGACTAGCGGGGGTCAGCACCGGGGAGCTGTTTTTT.

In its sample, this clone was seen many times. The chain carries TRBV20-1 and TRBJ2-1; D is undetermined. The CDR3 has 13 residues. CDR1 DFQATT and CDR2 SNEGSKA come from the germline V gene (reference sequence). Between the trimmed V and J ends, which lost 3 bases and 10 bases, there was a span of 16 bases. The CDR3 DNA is TGCAGTGCTAGCTCGCCAGGTGATTCCGAGCAGTTCTTC. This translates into CSASSPGDSEQFF.

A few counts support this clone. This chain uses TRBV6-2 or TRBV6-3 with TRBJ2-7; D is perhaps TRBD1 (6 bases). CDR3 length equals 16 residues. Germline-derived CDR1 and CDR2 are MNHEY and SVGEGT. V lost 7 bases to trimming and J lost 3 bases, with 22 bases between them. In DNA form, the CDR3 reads TGTGCCAGCACCGAGGGTCCCTACACAGGGTTCTACGAGCAGTACTTC. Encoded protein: CASTEGPYTGFYEQYF.

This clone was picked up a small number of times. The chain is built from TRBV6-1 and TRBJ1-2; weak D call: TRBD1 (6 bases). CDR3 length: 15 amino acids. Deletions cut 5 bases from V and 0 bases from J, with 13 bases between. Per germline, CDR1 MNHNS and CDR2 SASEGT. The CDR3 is CASSKTGNSNYGYTF. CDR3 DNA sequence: TGTGCCAGCAGTAAAACAGGGAATTCTAACTATGGCTACACCTTC.

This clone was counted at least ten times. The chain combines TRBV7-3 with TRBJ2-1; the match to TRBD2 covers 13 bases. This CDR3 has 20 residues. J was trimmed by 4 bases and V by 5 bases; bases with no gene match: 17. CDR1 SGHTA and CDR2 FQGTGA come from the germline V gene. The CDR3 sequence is CASSPLGTSGKVDAYNEQFF. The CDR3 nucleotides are TGTGCCAGCAGCCCCCTCGGGACTAGCGGGAAAGTTGACGCTTACAATGAGCAGTTCTTC.

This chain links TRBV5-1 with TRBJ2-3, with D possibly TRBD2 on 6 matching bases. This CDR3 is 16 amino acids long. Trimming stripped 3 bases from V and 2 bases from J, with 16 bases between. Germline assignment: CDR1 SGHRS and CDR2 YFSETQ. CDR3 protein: CASSSGRGGITDTQYF. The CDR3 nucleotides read TGCGCCAGCAGCTCGGGACGGGGAGGTATCACAGATACGCAGTATTTT.